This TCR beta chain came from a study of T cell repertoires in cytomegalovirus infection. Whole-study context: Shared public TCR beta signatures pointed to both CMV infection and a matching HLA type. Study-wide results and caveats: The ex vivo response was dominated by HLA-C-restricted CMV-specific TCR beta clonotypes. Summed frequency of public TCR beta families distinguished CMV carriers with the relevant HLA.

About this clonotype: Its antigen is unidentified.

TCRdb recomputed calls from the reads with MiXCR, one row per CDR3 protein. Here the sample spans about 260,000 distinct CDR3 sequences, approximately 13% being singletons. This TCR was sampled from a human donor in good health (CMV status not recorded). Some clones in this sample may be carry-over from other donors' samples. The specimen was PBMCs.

CDR3 sequence: CASSGSNEKLFF. CDR3 bases: TGTGCCAGCAGTGGATCCAATGAAAAACTGTTTTTT. V is TRBV6-6 and J is TRBJ1-4; D is uncertain. Between the trimmed V and J ends, which lost 5 bases and 5 bases, there was a span of 6 bases. The CDR3 loop spans 12 amino acids. Looked up from germline, CDR1 is MNHNY and CDR2 is SVGAGI (reference sequence).